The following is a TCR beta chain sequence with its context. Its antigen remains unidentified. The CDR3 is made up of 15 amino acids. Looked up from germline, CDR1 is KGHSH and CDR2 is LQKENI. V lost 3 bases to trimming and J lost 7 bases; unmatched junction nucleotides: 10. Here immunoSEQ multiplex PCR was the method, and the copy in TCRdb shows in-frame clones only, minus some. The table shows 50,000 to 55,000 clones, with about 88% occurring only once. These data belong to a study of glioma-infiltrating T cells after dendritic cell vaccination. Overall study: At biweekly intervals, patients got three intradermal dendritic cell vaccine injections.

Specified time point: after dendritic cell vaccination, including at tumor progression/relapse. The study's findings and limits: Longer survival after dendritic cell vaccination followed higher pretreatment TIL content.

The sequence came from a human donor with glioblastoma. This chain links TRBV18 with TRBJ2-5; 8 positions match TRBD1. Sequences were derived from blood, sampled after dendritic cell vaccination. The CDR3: CASSPSTGVKGTQYF. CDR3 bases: TGTGCCAGCTCACCGTCGACAGGGGTGAAAGGGACCCAGTACTTC.